This TCR beta chain is from a study of spatial heterogeneity in lung cancer. Study-level information: Alpha-chain sequences were detected in numbers that were consistently lower than beta-chain sequences.

Time point in this sample: sample taken at primary tumor resection. No cell sorting; template was whole RNA from tumor, lung tissue or PBMC. Patients with untreated early-stage non-small cell lung cancer, numbering approximately 70, were the donors. Trimming removed 5 bases from V and 3 bases from J, with 10 bases in between. The length of the CDR3 is 13 residues. CDR1 and CDR2 from the germline V gene are SGHDT and YYEEEE. This clonotype occurred many times. With the library built for alpha chains, this beta chain is off target and its frequency is not meaningful. Each TCR cDNA molecule carried a unique molecular identifier. TCRdb passed the 5' RACE reads through MiXCR, listing each CDR3 protein once. The repertoire has over 10,000 distinct CDR3 sequences, roughly 5.2% of them found once; the top ten carry 36%.

Sequencing used lung tumor tissue, obtained at surgery. This sequence originates from a human donor with early-stage non-small cell lung cancer. The rearrangement joins TRBV5-6 to TRBJ2-3; D is perhaps TRBD2 (5 bases). CDR3: CASRLRGTDTQYF. The CDR3 DNA is TGTGCCAGCAGGTTACGCGGGACAGATACGCAGTATTTT.